The rows below give T cell receptor beta chains drawn from one sample of a study of cytomegalovirus exposure and HLA in healthy donors. Only in-frame clones appear in the TCRdb table, and some are missing; sequencing was by immunoSEQ multiplex PCR. The sample contains 150,000 to 200,000 clones, approximately 86% of which appear only once. Sequencing used PBMCs. The receptors stem from a male donor in good health and CMV-seronegative. CDR3s include the opening cysteine and the closing phenylalanine or tryptophan. Each record gives: CDR3 protein, CDR3 DNA, V gene, D gene, J gene, clone size. The D gene is left open where the match is weak. Rows may omit the clone size; those that give it use once, few, many or a size class.

CASADRADGAFF	TGTGCCAGCGCGGACAGGGCGGATGGAGCTTTCTTT	TRBV7-2	TRBD1	TRBJ1-1	once
CASSLDALWNQPQHF	TGTGCCAGCAGCTTGGATGCGTTGTGGAATCAGCCCCAGCATTTT	TRBV5-5	-	TRBJ1-5	once
CASRAQGTPGELFF	TGTGCCAGCAGAGCACAGGGTACCCCCGGGGAGCTGTTTTTT	TRBV2	-	TRBJ2-2	-
CASSMGQGAYEQYF	TGTGCCAGCAGCATGGGACAGGGCGCCTACGAGCAGTACTTC	TRBV5-6	TRBD1	TRBJ2-7	-
CASVREFGSPLHF	TGCGCCAGCGTACGAGAATTTGGTTCACCCCTCCACTTT	TRBV10-2	-	TRBJ1-6	-
CARQGDSPDTQYF	TGTGCCCGCCAAGGGGATTCACCAGATACGCAGTATTTT	TRBV30	-	TRBJ2-3	-
CASSLGPQGLNEKLFF	TGTGCCAGCAGCTTAGGTCCCCAGGGTCTTAATGAAAAACTGTTTTTT	TRBV13	-	TRBJ1-4	-
CASTGDLGAGETQYF	TGTGCCAGCACGGGGGACCTAGGGGCGGGAGAGACCCAGTACTTC	TRBV28	-	TRBJ2-5	-
CASSEAAGGGNQPQHF	TGTGCCAGCAGTGAAGCAGCCGGGGGTGGCAATCAGCCCCAGCATTTT	TRBV6-1	-	TRBJ1-5	-
CASGLATKGAFYNEQFF	TGTGCTAGTGGTTTGGCGACGAAGGGGGCCTTCTACAATGAGCAGTTCTTC	TRBV12-5	TRBD1	TRBJ2-1	-
CASSEAGGVYNEQFF	TGTGCCAGCAGTGAAGCGGGAGGTGTTTACAATGAGCAGTTCTTC	TRBV2	-	TRBJ2-1	-
CASSRQANYGYTF	TGTGCCAGCTCCAGACAGGCTAACTATGGCTACACCTTC	TRBV5-4	-	TRBJ1-2	once
CATSRDLGAPTEAFF	TGTGCCACCAGCAGAGATCTGGGGGCACCCACTGAAGCTTTCTTT	TRBV15	-	TRBJ1-1	-
CASSVDTNYGYTF	TGTGCCAGCAGCGTAGACACGAACTATGGCTACACCTTC	TRBV2	-	TRBJ1-2	-
CASSSRDRGPVGQPQHF	TGTGCCAGTTCGAGCCGGGACAGGGGGCCGGTGGGTCAGCCCCAGCATTTT	TRBV19	TRBD1	TRBJ1-5	-
CASSSGQGNSGNTIYF	TGCGCCAGCTCCTCCGGACAGGGAAACTCTGGAAACACCATATATTTT	TRBV4-1	TRBD1	TRBJ1-3	-
CASSPKTGAANTEAFF	TGCGCCAGCAGCCCAAAGACAGGGGCGGCGAACACTGAAGCTTTCTTT	TRBV4-1	TRBD1	TRBJ1-1	-
CASSPTGGTNYGYTF	TGTGCCAGCAGTCCGACAGGGGGTACTAACTATGGCTACACCTTC	TRBV6-1	TRBD1	TRBJ1-2	-
CASSLGQGGNTIYF	TGTGCCAGCAGTTTAGGACAGGGTGGAAACACCATATATTTT	TRBV28	TRBD1	TRBJ1-3	-
CASSQEFGLSYEQYF	TGCGCCAGCAGCCAAGAATTCGGACTCTCCTACGAGCAGTACTTC	TRBV4-1	-	TRBJ2-7	few
CASNRFSYEQYF	TGTGCCAGCAACAGATTCTCCTACGAGCAGTACTTC	TRBV6-1	-	TRBJ2-7	-
CASSRRSGPYEQYF	TGTGCCAGCAGCCGTAGATCAGGGCCCTACGAGCAGTACTTC	TRBV9	-	TRBJ2-7	-
CASSEGVVQGTEAFF	TGTGCCAGCAGTGAAGGAGTCGTACAGGGGACTGAAGCTTTCTTT	TRBV2	TRBD1	TRBJ1-1	-
CASSQEMPGQGRIVVGELFF	TGTGCCAGCAGCCAAGAAATGCCGGGACAGGGTCGAATCGTGGTAGGGGAGCTGTTTTTT	TRBV4-2	TRBD1	TRBJ2-2	-
CASSLWSYEGYTF	TGTGCCAGCAGCTTATGGAGCTATGAGGGCTACACCTTC	TRBV7-2	-	TRBJ1-2	few
CASSLYTGYEQYF	TGTGCCAGCAGCTTGTATACAGGCTACGAGCAGTACTTC	TRBV7-6	-	TRBJ2-7	-
CASSLRRQNTEAFF	TGTGCCAGCAGCTTGAGGCGGCAGAACACTGAAGCTTTCTTT	TRBV5-6	-	TRBJ1-1	-
CASSSRTGGLQETQYF	TGTGCCAGCAGTTCTAGGACAGGGGGATTGCAAGAGACCCAGTACTTC	TRBV6-5	TRBD1	TRBJ2-5	-
CAWSVQRGNQPQHF	TGTGCCTGGAGTGTACAGAGGGGCAATCAGCCCCAGCATTTT	TRBV30	-	TRBJ1-5	-
CASSEIAGSEQYF	TGTGCCAGCAGTGAAATCGCGGGGTCCGAGCAGTACTTC	TRBV6-4	-	TRBJ2-7	-
CASSPRLVYEQYF	TGTGCCAGCAGTCCAAGACTAGTTTACGAGCAGTACTTC	TRBV7-8	-	TRBJ2-7	-
CASSTGWDGYTF	TGTGCCAGCAGTACAGGGTGGGATGGCTACACCTTC	TRBV5-6	-	TRBJ1-2	-
CASSTTGDLAYEQYF	TGCGCCAGCAGCACGACAGGGGACCTCGCCTACGAGCAGTACTTC	TRBV5-1	TRBD1	TRBJ2-7	-
CASSIDNDVGTNEKLFF	TGTGCCAGTAGTATAGATAATGACGTCGGGACTAATGAAAAACTGTTTTTT	TRBV19	-	TRBJ1-4	-
CASSYGQGYGYTF	TGTGCCAGCAGCTATGGACAGGGCTATGGCTACACCTTC	TRBV5-6	TRBD1	TRBJ1-2	-
CASTSGPGNTIYF	TGTGCCAGCACCAGTGGGCCTGGAAACACCATATATTTT	TRBV28	-	TRBJ1-3	-